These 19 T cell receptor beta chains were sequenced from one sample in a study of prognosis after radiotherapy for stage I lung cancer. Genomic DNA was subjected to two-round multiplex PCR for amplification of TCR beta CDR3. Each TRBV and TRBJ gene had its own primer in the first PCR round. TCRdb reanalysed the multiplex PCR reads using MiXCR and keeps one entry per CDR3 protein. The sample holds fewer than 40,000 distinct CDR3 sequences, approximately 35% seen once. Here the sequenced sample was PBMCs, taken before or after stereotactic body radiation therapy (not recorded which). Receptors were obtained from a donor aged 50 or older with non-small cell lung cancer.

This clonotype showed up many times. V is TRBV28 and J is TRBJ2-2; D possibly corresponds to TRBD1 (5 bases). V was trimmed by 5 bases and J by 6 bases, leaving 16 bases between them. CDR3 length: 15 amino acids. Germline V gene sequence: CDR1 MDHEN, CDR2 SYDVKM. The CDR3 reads CASSPRNKGSGELFF. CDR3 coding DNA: TGTGCCAGCAGTCCTCGCAACAAGGGGTCCGGGGAGCTGTTTTTT.

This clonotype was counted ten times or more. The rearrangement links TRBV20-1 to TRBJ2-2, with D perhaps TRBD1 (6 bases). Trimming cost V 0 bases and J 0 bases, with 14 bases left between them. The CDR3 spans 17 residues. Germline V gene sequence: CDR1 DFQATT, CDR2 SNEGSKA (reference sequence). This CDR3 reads CSARDVGGSANTGELFF. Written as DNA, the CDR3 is TGCAGTGCTAGAGATGTTGGGGGCAGTGCGAACACCGGGGAGCTGTTTTTT.

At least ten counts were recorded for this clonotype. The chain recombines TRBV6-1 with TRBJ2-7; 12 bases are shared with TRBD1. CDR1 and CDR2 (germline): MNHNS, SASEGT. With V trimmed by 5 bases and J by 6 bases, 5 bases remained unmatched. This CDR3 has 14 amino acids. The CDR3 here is CASSPGQGAPEQYF. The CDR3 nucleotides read TGTGCCAGCAGTCCGGGACAGGGGGCACCCGAGCAGTACTTC.

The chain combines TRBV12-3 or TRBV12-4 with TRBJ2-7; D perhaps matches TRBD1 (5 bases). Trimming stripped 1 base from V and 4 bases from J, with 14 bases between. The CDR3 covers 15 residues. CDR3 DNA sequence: TGTGCCAGCAGTTTAGTTGGTCCAGGGTTATACGAGCAGTACTTC. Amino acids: CASSLVGPGLYEQYF.

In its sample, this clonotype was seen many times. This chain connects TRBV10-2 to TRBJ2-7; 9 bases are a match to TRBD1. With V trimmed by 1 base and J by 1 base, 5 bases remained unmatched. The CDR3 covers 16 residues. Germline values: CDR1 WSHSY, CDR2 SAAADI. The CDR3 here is CASSELEQGASYEQYF. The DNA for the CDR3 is TGCGCCAGCAGTGAGTTAGAACAGGGGGCTTCCTACGAGCAGTACTTC.

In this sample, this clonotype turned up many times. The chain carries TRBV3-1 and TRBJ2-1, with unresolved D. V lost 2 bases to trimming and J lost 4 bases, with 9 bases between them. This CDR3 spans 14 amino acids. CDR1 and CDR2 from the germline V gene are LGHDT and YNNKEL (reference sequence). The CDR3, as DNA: TGTGCCAGCAGCCAACGGTCATCGTACAATGAGCAGTTCTTC. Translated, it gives CASSQRSSYNEQFF.

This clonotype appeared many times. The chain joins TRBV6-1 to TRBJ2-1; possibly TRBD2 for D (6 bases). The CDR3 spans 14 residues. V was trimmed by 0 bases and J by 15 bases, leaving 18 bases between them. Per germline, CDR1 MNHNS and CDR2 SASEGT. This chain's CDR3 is CASSEALGLIAPFF. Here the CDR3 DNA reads TGTGCCAGCAGTGAAGCGTTAGGACTAATCGCCCCGTTCTTC.

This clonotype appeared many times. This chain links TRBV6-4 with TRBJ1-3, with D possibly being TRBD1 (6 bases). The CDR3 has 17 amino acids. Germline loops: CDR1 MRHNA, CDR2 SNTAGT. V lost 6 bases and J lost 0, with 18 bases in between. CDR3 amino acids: CASRGHSDLVSGNTIYF. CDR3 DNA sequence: TGTGCCAGCAGGGGACACTCCGACCTTGTCTCTGGAAACACCATATATTTT.

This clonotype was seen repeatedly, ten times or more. CDR3 amino acids: CASSLNSGAETQYF. The CDR3 DNA reads TGTGCCAGCAGCTTGAATAGCGGGGCTGAGACCCAGTACTTC. The chain recombines TRBV5-8 with TRBJ2-5; 8 bases align to TRBD2. The junction had 4 bases not matched to a gene; V was cut back by 1 base and J by 5 bases. CDR3 length: 14 amino acids. CDR1 is SGHTS and CDR2 is YDEGEE in the germline V gene.

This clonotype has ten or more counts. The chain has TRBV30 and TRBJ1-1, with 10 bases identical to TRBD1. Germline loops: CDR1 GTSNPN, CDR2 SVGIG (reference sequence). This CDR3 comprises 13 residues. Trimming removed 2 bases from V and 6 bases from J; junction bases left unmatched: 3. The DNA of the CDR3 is TGTGCCTGGAGTCGACAGGGGGCTGCTGAAGCTTTCTTT. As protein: CAWSRQGAAEAFF.

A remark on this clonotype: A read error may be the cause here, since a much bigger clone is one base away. The CDR3 nucleotides are TGTGCCAGCAGCCAAGGTCTAGGGGATGCCACTGGAGCTTTCTTT. Its translation is CASSQGLGDATGAFF. This chain links TRBV3-1 with TRBJ1-1; tentatively, D is TRBD1 (5 bases). Per germline, CDR1 LGHDT and CDR2 YNNKEL (reference sequence). The CDR3 is 15 residues long.

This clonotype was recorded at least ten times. CDR3 in amino acids: CSSGGTSTDTQYF. As DNA, the CDR3 is TGTTCTAGCGGGGGAACTAGCACAGATACGCAGTATTTT. This chain links TRBV28 with TRBJ2-3, with TRBD2 identical over 10 bases. The CDR3 totals 13 residues. In germline, CDR1 is MDHEN, CDR2 SYDVKM.

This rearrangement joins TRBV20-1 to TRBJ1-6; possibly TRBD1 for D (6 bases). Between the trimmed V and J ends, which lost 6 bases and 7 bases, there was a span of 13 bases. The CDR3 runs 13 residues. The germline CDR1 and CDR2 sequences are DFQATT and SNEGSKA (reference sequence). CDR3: CSALRQVNSPLHF. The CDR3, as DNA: TGCAGTGCCCTCCGACAGGTCAATTCACCCCTCCACTTT.

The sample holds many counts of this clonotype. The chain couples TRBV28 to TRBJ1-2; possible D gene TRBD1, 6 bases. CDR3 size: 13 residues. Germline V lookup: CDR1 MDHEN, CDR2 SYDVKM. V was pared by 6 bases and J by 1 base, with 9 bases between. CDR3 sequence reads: CASRLDSNYGYTF. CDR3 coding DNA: TGTGCCAGCAGATTGGACAGTAACTATGGCTACACCTTC.

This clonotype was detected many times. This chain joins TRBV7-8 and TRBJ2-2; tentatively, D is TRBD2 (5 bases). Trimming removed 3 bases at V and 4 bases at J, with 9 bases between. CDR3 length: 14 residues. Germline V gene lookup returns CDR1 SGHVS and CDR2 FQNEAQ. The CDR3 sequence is CASSFTGITGELFF. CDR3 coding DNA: TGTGCCAGCAGCTTTACGGGAATCACCGGGGAGCTGTTTTTT.

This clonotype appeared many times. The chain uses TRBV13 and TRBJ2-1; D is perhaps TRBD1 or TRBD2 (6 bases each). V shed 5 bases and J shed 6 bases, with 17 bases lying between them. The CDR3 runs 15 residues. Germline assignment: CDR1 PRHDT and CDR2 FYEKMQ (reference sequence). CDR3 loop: CASSVTGRFPNEQFF. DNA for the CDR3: TGTGCCAGCAGCGTTACAGGGAGGTTCCCCAATGAGCAGTTCTTC.

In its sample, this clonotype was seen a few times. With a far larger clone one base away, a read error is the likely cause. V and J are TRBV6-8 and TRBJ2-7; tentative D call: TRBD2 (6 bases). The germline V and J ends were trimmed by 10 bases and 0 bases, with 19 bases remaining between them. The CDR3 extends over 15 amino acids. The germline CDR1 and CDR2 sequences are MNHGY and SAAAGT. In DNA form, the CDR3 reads TGTGCCATCAGCCGGCCCGGGACTGCCTCCTACGAGCAGTACTTC. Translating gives CAISRPGTASYEQYF.

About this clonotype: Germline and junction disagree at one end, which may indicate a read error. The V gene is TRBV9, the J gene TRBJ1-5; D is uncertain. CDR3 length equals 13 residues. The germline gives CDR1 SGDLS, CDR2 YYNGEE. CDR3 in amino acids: CTSSFEWGQPQHF. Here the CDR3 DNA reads TGTACCAGCAGCTTCGAGTGGGGACAGCCCCAGCATTTT.

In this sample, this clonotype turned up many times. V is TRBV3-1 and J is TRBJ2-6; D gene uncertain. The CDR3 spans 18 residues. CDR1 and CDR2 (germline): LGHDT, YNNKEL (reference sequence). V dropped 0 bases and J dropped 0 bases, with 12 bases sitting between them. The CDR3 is CASSQDTPLSSGANVLTF. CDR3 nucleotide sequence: TGTGCCAGCAGCCAAGATACCCCCCTAAGCTCTGGGGCCAACGTCCTGACTTTC.